A selection of T cell receptor beta chains follows, all from one sample in a study of shared clonotypes between healthy human individuals. The assay was immunoSEQ multiplex PCR, and TCRdb's table has in-frame clones only and misses some. The data show some 660,000 clones, 60% to 75% seen once. Sequenced material: memory CD4+ T cells sorted from blood. The origin of the receptors is a woman in her 30s in good health. The conserved cysteine and the conserved F or W are not part of the CDR3 here.

J: TRBJ2-1
V: TRBV7-2
CDR3: ASSLGAAHYNEQF

J: TRBJ1-2
V: TRBV6-1
CDR3: ASSEYEDRFYGYT

J: TRBJ2-1
V: TRBV19
CDR3: ASSRNIAGAGVDNEQF

J: TRBJ2-5
V: TRBV11-2
CDR3: ASSFSGRETQY

J: TRBJ1-1
V: TRBV5-1
CDR3: ASSGLQGAPEAF

J: TRBJ2-2
V: TRBV14
CDR3: ASSRLGQAAGELF

J: TRBJ2-3
V: TRBV11-2
CDR3: ASSFGTSGTDTQY

J: TRBJ2-7
V: TRBV5-1
CDR3: ASSLTGGVYEQY

J: TRBJ1-5
V: TRBV5-1
CDR3: ASSVTGNQPQH

J: TRBJ2-3
V: TRBV7-9
CDR3: ASSLRQGGNTQY

J: TRBJ1-2
V: TRBV2
CDR3: ASTRMQGVNYGYT